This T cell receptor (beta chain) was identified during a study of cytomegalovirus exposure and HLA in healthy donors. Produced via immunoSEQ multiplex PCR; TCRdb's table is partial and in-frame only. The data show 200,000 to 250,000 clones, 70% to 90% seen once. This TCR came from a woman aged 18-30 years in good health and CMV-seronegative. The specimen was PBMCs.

The CDR3 DNA reads TGCGCCAGCAGCCGGACAGGGGGCGAGGAGCAGCCCCAGCATTTT. It specifies CASSRTGGEEQPQHF. The rearrangement links TRBV5-1 to TRBJ1-5, with 11 nucleotides matching TRBD1. The CDR3 runs to 15 residues. Germline assignment: CDR1 SGHRS and CDR2 YFSETQ. The V and J ends lost 4 bases and 7 bases, in that order; junction bases with no gene match: 7.